The 30 T cell receptor beta chains in this list originate from one sample, sequenced in a study of identical twins. TCRdb recomputed calls from the 5' RACE reads with MiXCR, one row per CDR3 protein. The profile shows 600,000 to 850,000 distinct CDR3 sequences, roughly 18% of them singletons. The same specimen was also included in a second study, on T cells expressing NK-cell markers.

The specimen sequenced was PBMCs. The receptors were sampled from a woman younger than 35 in good health.

This clonotype was detected a few times. Written as DNA, the CDR3 is TGTGCCAGCAGCTTATCTCCCCCTGGGCCAGATACGCAGTATTTT. Its translation: CASSLSPPGPDTQYF. The chain couples TRBV7-9 to TRBJ2-3; D is uncertain. CDR3 size: 15 residues. The germline V gene encodes CDR1 SEHNR and CDR2 FQNEAQ (reference sequence). Trimming cost V 2 bases and J 4 bases, with 13 bases left between them.

V is TRBV29-1 and J is TRBJ2-7; the match to TRBD2 covers 10 bases. Germline CDR1 SQVTM, CDR2 ANQGSEA. J lost 0 bases, V lost 4 bases, and 9 bases had no gene match. The CDR3 loop spans 16 amino acids. The CDR3 DNA reads TGCAGCGTTGGTTTCGAGCGGGGGGGTTTCTCCTACGAGCAGTACTTC. As protein: CSVGFERGGFSYEQYF.

V is TRBV29-1 and J is TRBJ1-1; 7 bases fit TRBD1. Per the germline V gene, CDR1 is SQVTM and CDR2 is ANQGSEA. This CDR3 is 12 amino acids long. Germline trimming cut 7 bases from V and 1 base from J; bases unmatched to any gene: 3. CDR3 nucleotide sequence: TGCAGCGGGGGACAGTGGAACACTGAAGCTTTCTTT. Protein: CSGGQWNTEAFF.

The chain employs TRBV24-1 and TRBJ2-1, with D hard to call. Germline V gives CDR1 KGHDR, CDR2 SFDVKD. The CDR3 sequence is 16 residues long. V was clipped by 7 bases and J by 1 base, with 16 bases between them. CDR3 coding DNA: TGTGCCACCAGCTTCGACCCGACGATGTCCTACAATGAGCAGTTCTTC. Protein: CATSFDPTMSYNEQFF.

The V gene is TRBV9, the J gene TRBJ2-3; TRBD2 matches at 9 bases. Germline CDR1 reads SGDLS; CDR2 reads YYNGEE. This CDR3 is 17 amino acids long. The V and J ends lost 3 bases and 4 bases, in that order; junction bases with no gene match: 12. DNA of the CDR3: TGTGCCAGCAGCGGGGCAGGAAGCGGGGGGCCCCCAGATACGCAGTATTTT. It is translated as CASSGAGSGGPPDTQYF.

This rearrangement joins TRBV28 to TRBJ2-5, with D unresolved. The germline gives CDR1 MDHEN, CDR2 SYDVKM. The CDR3 has 13 residues. V lost 6 bases and J lost 4, with 12 bases in between. The chain's CDR3 is CASSTNYPETQYF. CDR3 DNA: TGTGCCAGCAGCACAAATTACCCAGAGACCCAGTACTTC.

The rearrangement links TRBV5-1 to TRBJ2-6; possibly TRBD1 for D (5 bases). The V and J ends lost 6 bases and 1 base respectively, with 17 bases between them. The CDR3 is 17 amino acids. The germline CDR1 and CDR2 sequences are SGHRS and YFSETQ. The DNA for the CDR3 is TGCGCCAGCACAATGATGGCAGGGATATCTGGGGCCAACGTCCTGACTTTC. This gives the protein CASTMMAGISGANVLTF.

The chain carries TRBV12-3 or TRBV12-4 and TRBJ2-1; D is possibly TRBD1 (5 bases). V was clipped by 7 bases and J by 3 bases, with 16 bases between them. The CDR3 runs to 15 residues. The CDR3 loop reads CASTQRGANYNEQFF. The CDR3 DNA follows: TGTGCCAGCACCCAAAGGGGCGCGAACTACAATGAGCAGTTCTTC.

V and J are TRBV20-1 and TRBJ2-4, with a tentative D call TRBD1 (5 bases). The germline V gene has CDR1 DFQATT and CDR2 SNEGSKA (reference sequence). Trimming cost V 3 bases and J 1 base, with 7 bases left between them. There are 13 residues in the CDR3. CDR3 residues: CSASKGAKNIQYF. In DNA, the CDR3 is TGCAGTGCTAGTAAGGGGGCCAAAAACATTCAGTACTTC.

V and J are TRBV4-3 and TRBJ1-1; D is possibly TRBD1 (6 bases). Trimming removed 4 bases at V and 6 bases at J, with 18 bases between. This CDR3 contains 15 residues. Germline V gene sequence: CDR1 LGHNA, CDR2 YSLEER. The CDR3 DNA reads as TGCGCCAGCAGCCCTCAACGGAACAGGGACTCTGAAGCTTTCTTT. The encoded protein is CASSPQRNRDSEAFF.

This clonotype was counted only a few times. The chain is built from TRBV5-6 and TRBJ2-7, with unresolved D. The CDR3 totals 15 residues. Deletions cut 3 bases from V and 0 bases from J, with 13 bases between. The germline gives CDR1 SGHDT, CDR2 YYEEEE. The CDR3 reads CASSSVAASSYEQYF. The CDR3 nucleotides are TGTGCCAGCAGCTCCGTGGCAGCTTCCTCCTACGAGCAGTACTTC.

This clonotype was picked up many times. The V call is TRBV5-1, the J call TRBJ2-5; the match to TRBD1 covers 7 bases. V was clipped by 7 bases and J by 3 bases; unmatched bases: 9. Germline V gene sequence: CDR1 SGHRS, CDR2 YFSETQ. The length of the CDR3 is 14 residues. As DNA, the CDR3 is TGCGCCAGCCTTCTTTCTCAGGGGGAAGAGACCCAGTACTTC. Its protein product is CASLLSQGEETQYF.

This clonotype was picked up many times. The V call is TRBV29-1, the J call TRBJ2-3; 9 nucleotides match TRBD2. CDR1 and CDR2 (germline): SQVTM, ANQGSEA. The CDR3 loop spans 14 amino acids. Unmatched junction bases numbered 5, after V lost 3 bases and J lost 4 bases. CDR3 loop: CSVEGGRAADTQYF. CDR3 coding DNA: TGCAGCGTTGAGGGCGGGAGGGCCGCAGATACGCAGTATTTT.

The chain joins TRBV6-1 to TRBJ1-2; 7 bases line up with TRBD1. This CDR3 is 12 amino acids long. In germline, CDR1 is MNHNS, CDR2 SASEGT. Trimming at V came to 4 bases and at J to 10 bases, leaving 6 bases not matched to a gene. The CDR3 protein is CASSARQGIYTF. As DNA, the CDR3 is TGTGCCAGCAGTGCGAGACAGGGTATCTACACCTTC.

The chain joins TRBV12-3 or TRBV12-4 to TRBJ1-6; no clear D. V was cut by 6 bases and J by 8 bases, with 11 bases left in between. This CDR3 is 13 amino acids long. The DNA for the CDR3 is TGTGCCAGCAGCAACTACGGAGATTCACCCCTCCACTTT. Protein: CASSNYGDSPLHF.

This clonotype showed up just a few times. The gene calls are TRBV7-2 and TRBJ2-7, with TRBD2 identical over 9 bases. V gave up 0 bases and J gave up 5 bases; unmatched junction bases: 11. The CDR3 is 17 amino acids. Per germline, CDR1 SGHTA and CDR2 FQGNSA. The DNA of the CDR3 is TGTGCCAGCAGCTTAGCCCAGGGGCTAGCGGGATCTCACGAGCAGTACTTC. This encodes CASSLAQGLAGSHEQYF.

This rearrangement joins TRBV21-1 to TRBJ2-7. TRBV21-1 is noted as a pseudogene. CDR3 size: 13 residues. CDR3 DNA: TGTGCCAGCAGCACCGACTCCTTTTCCGAGCAGTACTTC. Translated: CASSTDSFSEQYF.

This clonotype was picked up a small number of times. This chain uses TRBV20-1 with TRBJ2-1; D is perhaps TRBD1 (5 bases). Deletions cut 0 bases from V and 2 bases from J, with 14 bases between. CDR3 length: 16 residues. From germline, CDR1 is DFQATT and CDR2 SNEGSKA (reference sequence). The CDR3 sequence: CSARDLRGGTYNEQFF. Here the CDR3 DNA reads TGCAGTGCTAGAGACCTTAGGGGCGGTACCTACAATGAGCAGTTCTTC.

The chain recombines TRBV10-3 with TRBJ2-1, with TRBD1 as a possible D gene (6 bases). CDR3 size: 17 residues. Trimming cost V 0 bases and J 7 bases, with 19 bases left between them. CDR1 and CDR2 from the germline V gene are ENHRY and SYGVKD. The CDR3 protein is CAISESLGRGGRNEQFF. The CDR3 region has the DNA TGTGCCATCAGTGAGTCTTTAGGTAGAGGGGGACGAAATGAGCAGTTCTTC.

This clonotype was counted only a few times. The rearrangement links TRBV12-3 or TRBV12-4 to TRBJ2-4; 7 bases are shared with TRBD1. This CDR3 has 14 residues. The junction had 8 bases not matched to a gene; V was cut back by 6 bases and J by 6 bases. CDR3 region: CASRRSGTVNIQYF. The CDR3 coding sequence is TGTGCCAGCAGGCGTTCCGGGACAGTAAACATTCAGTACTTC.

V is TRBV20-1 and J is TRBJ2-3; no clear D. V dropped 5 bases and J dropped 3 bases, with 9 bases sitting between them. The germline CDR1 and CDR2 sequences are DFQATT and SNEGSKA (reference sequence). The CDR3 loop spans 12 amino acids. Here the CDR3 DNA reads TGCAGTGCTTCCACCTGGACAGATACGCAGTATTTT. This codes for CSASTWTDTQYF.

This clonotype has only a few counts. J is TRBJ2-1 and V is TRBV6-2 or TRBV6-3; TRBD2 matches 9 bases. The CDR3 length is 16 residues. The germline CDR1 and CDR2 sequences are MNHEY and SVGEGT. V was clipped by 0 bases and J by 1 base; unmatched bases: 1. The CDR3 is CASSYSTSGSYNEQFF. CDR3 bases: TGTGCCAGCAGTTACTCGACTAGCGGATCCTACAATGAGCAGTTCTTC.

There are a few counts of this clonotype. The chain has TRBV27 and TRBJ2-5, with D tentatively TRBD1 or TRBD2 (6 bases each). CDR3 length equals 18 residues. Germline values: CDR1 MNHEY, CDR2 SMNVEV (reference sequence). V lost 6 bases and J 5 bases, leaving 28 bases between the germline ends. The CDR3, as DNA: TGTGCCAGCAGCTCCCGTGTTGTTGGAGGGGGAGTAGAGGAGACCCAGTACTTC. Translation: CASSSRVVGGGVEETQYF.

This clonotype appeared a single time. V and J are TRBV27 and TRBJ2-1; 8 nucleotides match TRBD2. V shed 5 bases, J shed 9 bases, and the junction held 9 bases outside the gene matches. CDR3 length equals 14 residues. Per germline, CDR1 MNHEY and CDR2 SMNVEV (reference sequence). Here the CDR3 reads CASSPPRGEGEQFF. The CDR3 nucleotides read TGTGCCAGCAGTCCCCCGCGGGGGGAGGGTGAGCAGTTCTTC.

The table lists this clonotype with a few counts. J is TRBJ2-5 and V is TRBV20-1; 9 positions agree with TRBD2. From germline, CDR1 is DFQATT and CDR2 SNEGSKA (reference sequence). Germline trimming cut 3 bases from V and 5 bases from J; bases unmatched to any gene: 10. This CDR3 is built from 15 residues. CDR3 loop: CSASGAPSGEETQYF. CDR3 DNA: TGCAGTGCTAGCGGTGCTCCTAGCGGGGAGGAGACCCAGTACTTC.

The rearrangement links TRBV20-1 to TRBJ2-4, with 8 nucleotides matching TRBD2. V shed 1 base, J shed 1 base, and the junction held 12 bases outside the gene matches. The CDR3 sequence is 18 residues long. The V gene's germline CDR1 is DFQATT and CDR2 SNEGSKA (reference sequence). This chain's CDR3 is CSARGTSGSRVAKNIQYF. CDR3 nucleotides: TGCAGTGCTAGAGGTACTAGCGGCAGCCGTGTGGCCAAAAACATTCAGTACTTC.

This clonotype ranks as medium-sized. The V gene is TRBV20-1, the J gene TRBJ2-1, with 8 bases lining up with TRBD1. The trim removed 6 bases at V and 4 bases at J, leaving 8 bases unmatched. This CDR3 has 14 amino acids. Germline V gives CDR1 DFQATT, CDR2 SNEGSKA (reference sequence). The CDR3, as DNA: TGCAGTGCCCTTACGGGACAGGAATACAATGAGCAGTTCTTC. Translated, it gives CSALTGQEYNEQFF.

This clonotype was counted many times. The V and J genes are TRBV12-3 or TRBV12-4 and TRBJ2-7; no clear D. The CDR3 has 14 amino acids. The V and J ends lost 1 base and 2 bases respectively, with 9 bases between them. The CDR3 region is CASSLVLGTYEQYF. The CDR3 DNA reads TGTGCCAGCAGTTTAGTCCTAGGCACCTACGAGCAGTACTTC.

This clonotype was observed a few times. The chain links TRBV15 to TRBJ2-7; 11 bases fit TRBD2. V lost 1 base and J lost 0; bases outside the gene matches: 11. This CDR3 is built from 19 residues. The germline V gene has CDR1 LNHNV and CDR2 YYDKDF (reference sequence). CDR3 DNA: TGTGCCACCAGCAGAGGTCCGGGACTAGCGGCATTTAGCTCCTACGAGCAGTACTTC. It codes for CATSRGPGLAAFSSYEQYF.

The rearrangement uses TRBV9 and TRBJ2-3, with a tentative D call TRBD1 (5 bases). The length of the CDR3 is 13 residues. Germline V CDR1 and CDR2: SGDLS, YYNGEE. V lost 1 base to trimming and J lost 4 bases, with 7 bases between them. This CDR3 reads CASSVTRADTQYF. In DNA, the CDR3 is TGTGCCAGCAGCGTAACCAGGGCAGATACGCAGTATTTT. Drawing the rest from reference TRBV9 and TRBJ2-3, the complete variable domain is DSGVTQTPKHLITATGQRVTLRCSPRSGDLSVYWYQQSLDQGLQFLIQYYNGEERAKGNILERFSAQQFPDLHSELNLSSLELGDSALYFCASSVTRADTQYFGPGTRLTVL.